Shown below are 13 T cell receptor beta chains from a single sample sequenced in a study of lymphopenia after photon versus proton radiotherapy. Method: immunoSEQ multiplex PCR; TCRdb's copy keeps in-frame clones and lacks some. The sample records under 7,000 clones, roughly 90% being singletons. Sequencing used peripheral blood, obtained from a patient treated with photon-based radiotherapy. Every receptor here comes from a man in his fifties or sixties with cholangiocarcinoma.

About this clone itself: Other DNA sequences within the sample encode an identical CDR3. The rearrangement links TRBV5-5 to TRBJ2-3; 7 positions match TRBD1. Germline V CDR1 and CDR2: SGHKS, YYEKEE (reference sequence). This CDR3 region has 17 residues. V lost 3 bases, J lost 6 bases, and 16 bases stayed unmatched. The CDR3 region has the DNA TGTGCCAGCAGCTCAAGAGAGGGGGCCGCAACCACGGATACGCAGTATTTT. It translates to CASSSREGAATTDTQYF.

The chain couples TRBV4-1 to TRBJ2-2; weak D call: TRBD1 (5 bases). The CDR3 consists of 17 residues. Germline CDR1 is MGHRA and CDR2 is YSYEKL. Trimming took 1 base from V and 6 from J, leaving 18 bases between them. CDR3 region: CASSQGWQGQWSGELFF. In nucleotides, the CDR3 is TGCGCCAGCAGCCAAGGTTGGCAGGGTCAATGGTCCGGGGAGCTGTTTTTT.

This chain links TRBV18 with TRBJ2-2; 12 positions match TRBD2. This CDR3 is built from 16 residues. Trimming at V came to 4 bases and at J to 4 bases, leaving 4 bases not matched to a gene. In germline, CDR1 is KGHSH, CDR2 LQKENI. CDR3 coding DNA: TGTGCCAGCTCACACTTACTAGCGGGAGGCACCGGGGAGCTGTTTTTT. This translates into CASSHLLAGGTGELFF.

This clone appeared once. The V and J genes are TRBV7-2 and TRBJ1-2, with D unclear. The V gene lost 5 bases and the J gene lost 6 bases, with 10 bases spanning the gap. This CDR3 has 12 residues. Germline-derived CDR1 and CDR2 are SGHTA and FQGNSA. The CDR3 coding sequence is TGTGCCAGCAGCCCCACAAGGAATGGCTACACCTTC. Translated: CASSPTRNGYTF. Looking up the rest from reference TRBV7-2 and TRBJ1-2 gives the full variable domain: GAGVSQSPSNKVTEKGKDVELRCDPISGHTALYWYRQSLGQGLEFLIYFQGNSAPDKSGLPSDRFSAERTGGSVSTLTIQRTQQEDSAVYLCASSPTRNGYTFGSGTRLTVV.

The genes are TRBV19 and TRBJ1-2, with 8 bases identical to TRBD1. V trimming: 9 bases; J trimming: 1 base; junction bases outside the gene matches: 7. Per the germline V gene, CDR1 is LNHDA and CDR2 is SQIVND (reference sequence). The CDR3 has 14 amino acids. The CDR3 nucleotides read TGTGCCAGCTCCGGGACAGGCCTTAACTATGGCTACACCTTC. Protein: CASSGTGLNYGYTF.

The CDR3 protein is CASSLTPRNYGYTF. In DNA, the CDR3 is TGTGCCAGCAGTTTAACCCCGAGAAACTATGGCTACACCTTC. This chain joins TRBV6-5 and TRBJ1-2, with unresolved D. CDR3 length: 14 amino acids. Germline assignment: CDR1 MNHEY and CDR2 SVGAGI. V lost 4 bases and J 2 bases, leaving 11 bases between the germline ends.

V usage is TRBV7-8 and J usage is TRBJ1-6; D remains ambiguous. The length of the CDR3 is 16 residues. Germline V CDR1 and CDR2: SGHVS, FQNEAQ. V lost 0 bases, J lost 7 bases, and 13 bases lay in between. Here the CDR3 reads CASSLAFHSFNSPLHF. As DNA, the CDR3 is TGTGCCAGCAGCTTAGCCTTCCATTCTTTCAATTCACCCCTCCACTTT.

This chain joins TRBV11-3 and TRBJ1-1; D gene uncertain. The germline V and J ends were trimmed by 4 bases and 7 bases, with 10 bases remaining between them. Germline V gene data show CDR1 as SGHNT and CDR2 as YENEEA. This CDR3 spans 12 amino acids. CDR3 coding DNA: TGTGCCAGCAGCTCTAGACCACTTGAAGCTTTCTTT. Translation: CASSSRPLEAFF.

The V call is TRBV5-6, the J call TRBJ2-7, with D maybe TRBD2 (6 bases). The V gene's germline CDR1 is SGHDT and CDR2 YYEEEE. V gave up 0 bases and J gave up 3 bases, with 22 bases separating them. This CDR3 has 18 residues. CDR3 nucleotides: TGTGCCAGCAGCTTGGGAGTGGGGGGTTCTCCAATACTCTACGAGCAGTACTTC. This translates into CASSLGVGGSPILYEQYF.

The V call is TRBV19, the J call TRBJ2-7; tentative D call: TRBD2 (6 bases). CDR1 is LNHDA, CDR2 SQIVND, per germline (reference sequence). Trimming removed 7 bases at V and 0 bases at J, with 10 bases between. There are 13 residues in the CDR3. The CDR3: CASMEGSSYEQYF. Here the CDR3 DNA reads TGTGCCAGTATGGAGGGGAGCTCCTACGAGCAGTACTTC.

The gene calls are TRBV7-9 and TRBJ1-2; 7 bases agree with TRBD1. V lost 0 bases to trimming and J lost 5 bases; unmatched junction nucleotides: 9. Germline CDR1 is SEHNR and CDR2 is FQNEAQ (reference sequence). This CDR3 spans 16 amino acids. The CDR3 coding sequence is TGTGCCAGCAGCTTAGCCCTGACAGGGCTGAAGTATGGCTACACCTTC. It specifies CASSLALTGLKYGYTF.

This rearrangement joins TRBV5-1 to TRBJ2-3; D unresolved. With 1 base removed from V and 3 bases from J, the gap between germline ends came to 3 bases. Germline V gene data show CDR1 as SGHRS and CDR2 as YFSETQ. This CDR3 spans 12 amino acids. The DNA of the CDR3 is TGCGCCAGCAGCTTGAGTACAGATACGCAGTATTTT. It encodes CASSLSTDTQYF.

The CDR3 loop is CASSFSSNSGNTIYF. As DNA, the CDR3 is TGTGCCAGTAGTTTTTCGAGTAACTCTGGAAACACCATATATTTT. The J gene is TRBJ1-3, the V gene TRBV19; no reliable D call. The CDR3 runs to 15 residues. The V and J ends lost 5 bases and 0 bases respectively, with 11 bases between them. Germline V gene lookup returns CDR1 LNHDA and CDR2 SQIVND (reference sequence).